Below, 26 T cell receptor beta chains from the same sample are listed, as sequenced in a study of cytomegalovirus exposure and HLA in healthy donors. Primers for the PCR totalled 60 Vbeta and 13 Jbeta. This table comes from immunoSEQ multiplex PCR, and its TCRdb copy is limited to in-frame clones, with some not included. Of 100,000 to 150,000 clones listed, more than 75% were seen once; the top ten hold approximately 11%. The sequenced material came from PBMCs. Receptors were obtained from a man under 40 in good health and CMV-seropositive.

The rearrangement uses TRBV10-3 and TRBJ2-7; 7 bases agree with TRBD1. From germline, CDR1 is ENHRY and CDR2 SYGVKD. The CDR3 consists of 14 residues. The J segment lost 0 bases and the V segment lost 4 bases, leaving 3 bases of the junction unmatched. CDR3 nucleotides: TGTGCCATCAGTGGATACAGGGGCTCCTACGAGCAGTACTTC. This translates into CAISGYRGSYEQYF.

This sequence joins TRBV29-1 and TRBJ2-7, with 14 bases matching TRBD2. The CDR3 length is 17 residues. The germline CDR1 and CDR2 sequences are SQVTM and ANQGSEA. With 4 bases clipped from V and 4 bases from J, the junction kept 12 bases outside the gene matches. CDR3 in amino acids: CSVARWGLAGVSYEQYF. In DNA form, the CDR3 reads TGCAGCGTTGCCCGGTGGGGACTAGCGGGAGTTTCTTACGAGCAGTACTTC.

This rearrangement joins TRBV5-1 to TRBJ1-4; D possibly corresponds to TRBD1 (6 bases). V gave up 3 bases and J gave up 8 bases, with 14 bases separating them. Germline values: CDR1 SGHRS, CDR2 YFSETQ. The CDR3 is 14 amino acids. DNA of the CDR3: TGCGCCAGCAGCTACTACAGGGAGGGGGAAAAACTGTTTTTT. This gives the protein CASSYYREGEKLFF.

CDR3 DNA sequence: TGTGCCAGCAGTCAAGACTACTACAATGAGCAGTTCTTC. It translates to CASSQDYYNEQFF. This chain uses TRBV5-4 with TRBJ2-1; tentative D call: TRBD2 (5 bases). V was pared by 5 bases and J by 3 bases, with 9 bases between. The CDR3 has 13 amino acids. In germline, CDR1 is SGHNT, CDR2 YYREEE (reference sequence).

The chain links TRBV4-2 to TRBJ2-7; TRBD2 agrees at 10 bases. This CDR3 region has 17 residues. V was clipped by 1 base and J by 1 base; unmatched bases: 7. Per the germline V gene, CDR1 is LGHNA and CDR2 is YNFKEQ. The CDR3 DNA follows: TGTGCCAGCAGCCAAGGCCCCCAACTAGCGGGGTCCTACGAGCAGTACTTC. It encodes CASSQGPQLAGSYEQYF.

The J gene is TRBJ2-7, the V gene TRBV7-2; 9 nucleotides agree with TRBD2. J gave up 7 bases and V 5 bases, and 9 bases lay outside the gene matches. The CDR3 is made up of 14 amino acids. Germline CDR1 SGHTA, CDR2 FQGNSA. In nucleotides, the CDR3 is TGTGCCAGCAGCATGACTAGCGGATACTATGAGCAGTACTTC. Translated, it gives CASSMTSGYYEQYF.

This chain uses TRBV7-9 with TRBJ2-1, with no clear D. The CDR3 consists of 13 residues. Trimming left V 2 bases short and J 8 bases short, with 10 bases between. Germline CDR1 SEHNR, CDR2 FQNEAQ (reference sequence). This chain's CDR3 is CASSLYTTDEQFF. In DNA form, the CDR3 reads TGTGCCAGCAGCTTATACACAACCGATGAGCAGTTCTTC.

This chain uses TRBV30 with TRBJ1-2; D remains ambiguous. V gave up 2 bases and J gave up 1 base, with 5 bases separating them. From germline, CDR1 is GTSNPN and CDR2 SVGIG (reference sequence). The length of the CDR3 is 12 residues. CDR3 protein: CAWSLHNYGYTF. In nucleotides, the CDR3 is TGTGCCTGGAGTTTACATAACTATGGCTACACCTTC.

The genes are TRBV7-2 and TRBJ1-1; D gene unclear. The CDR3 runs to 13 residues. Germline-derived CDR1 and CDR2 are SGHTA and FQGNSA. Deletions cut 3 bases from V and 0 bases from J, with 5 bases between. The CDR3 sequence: CASSFTVNTEAFF. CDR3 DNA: TGTGCCAGCAGCTTTACAGTGAACACTGAAGCTTTCTTT.

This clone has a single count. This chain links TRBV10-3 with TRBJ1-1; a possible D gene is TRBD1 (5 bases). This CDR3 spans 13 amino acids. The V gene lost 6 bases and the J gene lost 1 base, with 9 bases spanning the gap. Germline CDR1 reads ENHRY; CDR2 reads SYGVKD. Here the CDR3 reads CAIRMTENTEAFF. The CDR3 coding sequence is TGTGCCATCAGGATGACAGAGAACACTGAAGCTTTCTTT.

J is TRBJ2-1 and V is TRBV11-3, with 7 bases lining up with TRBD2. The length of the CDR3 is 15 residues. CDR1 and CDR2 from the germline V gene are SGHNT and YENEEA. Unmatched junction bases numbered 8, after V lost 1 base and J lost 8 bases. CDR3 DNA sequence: TGTGCCAGCAGCTTAGGGGGGGACTATGTCGATGAGCAGTTCTTC. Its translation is CASSLGGDYVDEQFF.

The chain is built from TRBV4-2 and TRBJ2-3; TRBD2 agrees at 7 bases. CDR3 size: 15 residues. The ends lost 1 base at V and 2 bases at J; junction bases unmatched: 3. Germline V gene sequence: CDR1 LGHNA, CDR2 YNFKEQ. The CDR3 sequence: CASSQGLAFTDTQYF. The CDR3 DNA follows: TGTGCCAGCAGCCAAGGACTAGCCTTCACAGATACGCAGTATTTT.

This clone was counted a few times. CDR3 protein: CASSVDGLAGSTDTQYF. The CDR3 DNA is TGTGCCAGCAGCGTGGATGGACTAGCGGGCTCGACAGATACGCAGTATTTT. This chain connects TRBV5-4 to TRBJ2-3, with 11 bases matching TRBD2. The CDR3 is 17 residues long. V lost 4 bases to trimming and J lost 3 bases; unmatched junction nucleotides: 10. Per germline, CDR1 SGHNT and CDR2 YYREEE (reference sequence).

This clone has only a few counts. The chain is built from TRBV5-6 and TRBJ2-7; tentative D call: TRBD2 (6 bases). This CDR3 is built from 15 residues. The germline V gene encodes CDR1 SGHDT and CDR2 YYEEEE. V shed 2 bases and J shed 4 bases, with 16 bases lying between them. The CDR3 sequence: CASSLRGAGQYEQYF. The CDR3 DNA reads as TGTGCCAGCAGCTTAAGGGGCGCGGGGCAGTACGAGCAGTACTTC.

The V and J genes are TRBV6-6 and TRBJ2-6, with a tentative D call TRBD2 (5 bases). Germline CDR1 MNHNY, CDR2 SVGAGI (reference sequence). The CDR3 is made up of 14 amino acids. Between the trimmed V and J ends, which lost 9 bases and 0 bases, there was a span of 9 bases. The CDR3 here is CASIGISGANVLTF. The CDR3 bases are TGTGCCAGTATCGGGATCTCTGGGGCCAACGTCCTGACTTTC.

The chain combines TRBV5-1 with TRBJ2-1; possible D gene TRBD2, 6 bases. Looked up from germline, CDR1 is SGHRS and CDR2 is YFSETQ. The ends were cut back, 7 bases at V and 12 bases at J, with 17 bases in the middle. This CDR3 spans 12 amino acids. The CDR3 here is CASRSYQGGQFF. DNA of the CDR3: TGCGCCAGCCGATCCTATCAGGGAGGGCAGTTCTTC.

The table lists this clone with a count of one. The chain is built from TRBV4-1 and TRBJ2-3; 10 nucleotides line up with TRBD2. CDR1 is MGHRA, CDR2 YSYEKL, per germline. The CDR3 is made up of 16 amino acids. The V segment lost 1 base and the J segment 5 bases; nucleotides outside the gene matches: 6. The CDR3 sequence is CASSQGASGRKDTQYF. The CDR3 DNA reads TGCGCCAGCAGCCAAGGAGCTAGCGGGAGAAAAGATACGCAGTATTTT.

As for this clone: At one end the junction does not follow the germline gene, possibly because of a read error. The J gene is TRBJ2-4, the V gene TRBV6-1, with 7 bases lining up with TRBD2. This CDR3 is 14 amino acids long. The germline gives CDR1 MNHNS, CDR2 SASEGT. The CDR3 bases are TGTGCCAGCAGCTACAGCCCCGGGAGGAACACTCAGTACTTC. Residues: CASSYSPGRNTQYF.

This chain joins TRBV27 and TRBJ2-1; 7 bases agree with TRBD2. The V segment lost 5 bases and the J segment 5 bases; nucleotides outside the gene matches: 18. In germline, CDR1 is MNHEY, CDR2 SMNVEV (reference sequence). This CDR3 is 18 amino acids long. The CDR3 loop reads CASSPAGLPRGANNEQFF. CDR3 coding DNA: TGTGCCAGCAGTCCAGCGGGACTACCTCGTGGGGCTAACAATGAGCAGTTCTTC.

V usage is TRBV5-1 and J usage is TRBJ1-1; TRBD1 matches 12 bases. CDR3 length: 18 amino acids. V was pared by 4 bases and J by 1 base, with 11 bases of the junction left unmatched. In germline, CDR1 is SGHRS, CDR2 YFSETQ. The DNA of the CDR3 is TGCGCCAGCAGCCGCAACCCGGGACAGGGGGCGGAGAACACTGAAGCTTTCTTT. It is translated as CASSRNPGQGAENTEAFF. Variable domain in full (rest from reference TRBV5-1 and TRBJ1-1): KAGVTQTPRYLIKTRGQQVTLSCSPISGHRSVSWYQQTPGQGLQFLFEYFSETQRNKGNFPGRFSGRQFSNSRSEMNVSTLELGDSALYLCASSRNPGQGAENTEAFFGQGTRLTVV.

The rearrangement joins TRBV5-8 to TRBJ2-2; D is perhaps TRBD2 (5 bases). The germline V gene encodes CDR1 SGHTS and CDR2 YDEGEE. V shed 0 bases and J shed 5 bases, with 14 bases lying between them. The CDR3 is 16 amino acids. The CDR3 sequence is CASSLDVRTGTGELFF. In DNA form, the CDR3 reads TGTGCCAGCAGCTTGGATGTAAGGACGGGGACCGGGGAGCTGTTTTTT.

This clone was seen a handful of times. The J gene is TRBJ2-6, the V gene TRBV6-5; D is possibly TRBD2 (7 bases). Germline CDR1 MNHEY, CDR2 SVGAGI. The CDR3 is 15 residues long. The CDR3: CAIRGGGSGANVLTF. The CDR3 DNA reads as TGTGCTATTAGGGGAGGGGGCTCTGGGGCCAACGTCCTGACTTTC.

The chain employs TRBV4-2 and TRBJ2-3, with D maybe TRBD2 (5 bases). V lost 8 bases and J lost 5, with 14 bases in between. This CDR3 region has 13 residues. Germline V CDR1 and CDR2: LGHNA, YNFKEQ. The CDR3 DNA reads TGTGCCAGCGGACTGGAGGATGGAGATACGCAGTATTTT. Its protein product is CASGLEDGDTQYF.

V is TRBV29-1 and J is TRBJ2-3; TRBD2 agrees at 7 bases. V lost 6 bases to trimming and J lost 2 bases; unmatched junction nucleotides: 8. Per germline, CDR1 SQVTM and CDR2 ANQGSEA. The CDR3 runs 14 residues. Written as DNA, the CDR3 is TGCAGCGTCGAGCGGGGCCTACTCACAGATACGCAGTATTTT. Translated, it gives CSVERGLLTDTQYF.

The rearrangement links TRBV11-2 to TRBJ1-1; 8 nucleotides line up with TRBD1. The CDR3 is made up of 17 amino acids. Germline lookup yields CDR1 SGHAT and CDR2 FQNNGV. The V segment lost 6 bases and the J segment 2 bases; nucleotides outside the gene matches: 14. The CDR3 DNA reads TGTGCCAGCAGAGCGTCGTTCAGGGGGCAACGAAACACTGAAGCTTTCTTT. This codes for CASRASFRGQRNTEAFF.

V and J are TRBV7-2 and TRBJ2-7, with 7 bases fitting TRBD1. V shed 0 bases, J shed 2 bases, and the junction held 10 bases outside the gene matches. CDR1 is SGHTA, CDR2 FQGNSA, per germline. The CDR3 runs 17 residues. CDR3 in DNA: TGTGCCAGCAGCTTAGCCGGACCGGGACAGCCAACCTACGAGCAGTACTTC. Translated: CASSLAGPGQPTYEQYF.